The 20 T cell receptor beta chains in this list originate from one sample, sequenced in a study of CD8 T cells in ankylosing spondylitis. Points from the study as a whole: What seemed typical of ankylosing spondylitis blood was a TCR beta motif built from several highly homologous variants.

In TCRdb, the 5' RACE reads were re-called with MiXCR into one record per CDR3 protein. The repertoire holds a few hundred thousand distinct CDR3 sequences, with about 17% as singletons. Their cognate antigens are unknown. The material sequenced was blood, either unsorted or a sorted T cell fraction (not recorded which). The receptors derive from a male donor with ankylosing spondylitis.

The CDR3 bases are TGTGCCAGCAGTCACAGGAAAGACGGAAACACCATATATTTT. Translating gives CASSHRKDGNTIYF. This chain joins TRBV12-3 or TRBV12-4 and TRBJ1-3, with TRBD1 as a possible D gene (5 bases). The CDR3 contains 14 residues. V lost 5 bases, J lost 4 bases, and 12 bases lay in between.

The CDR3 DNA reads as TGTGCCAGCAGCTTAGGGGCGCCCAGGGAGAACACTGAAGCTTTCTTT. As protein: CASSLGAPRENTEAFF. V and J are TRBV7-9 and TRBJ1-1; D is perhaps TRBD1 (5 bases). This CDR3 is built from 16 residues. V lost 1 base and J 1 base, leaving 13 bases between the germline ends. In germline, CDR1 is SEHNR, CDR2 FQNEAQ (reference sequence).

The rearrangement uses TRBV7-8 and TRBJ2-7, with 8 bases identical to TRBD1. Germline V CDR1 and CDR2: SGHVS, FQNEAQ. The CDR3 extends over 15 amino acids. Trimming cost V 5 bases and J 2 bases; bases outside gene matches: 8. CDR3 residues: CASSPPDRGAYEQYF. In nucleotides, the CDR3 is TGTGCCAGCAGCCCACCCGACAGGGGAGCCTACGAGCAGTACTTC.

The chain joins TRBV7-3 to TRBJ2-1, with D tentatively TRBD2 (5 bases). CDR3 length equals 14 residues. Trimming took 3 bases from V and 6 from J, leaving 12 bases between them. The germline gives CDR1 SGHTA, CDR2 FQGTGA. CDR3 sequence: CASSLEVRGNEQFF. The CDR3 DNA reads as TGTGCCAGCAGCTTGGAGGTCCGTGGCAATGAGCAGTTCTTC.

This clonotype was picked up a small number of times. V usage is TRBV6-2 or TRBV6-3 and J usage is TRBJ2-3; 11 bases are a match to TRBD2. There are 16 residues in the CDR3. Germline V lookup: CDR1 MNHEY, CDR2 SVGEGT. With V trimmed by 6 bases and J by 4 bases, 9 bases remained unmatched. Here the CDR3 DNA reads TGTGCCAGCAGAAATAGCGGGAGGGCCGGTGCAGATACGCAGTATTTT. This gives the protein CASRNSGRAGADTQYF.

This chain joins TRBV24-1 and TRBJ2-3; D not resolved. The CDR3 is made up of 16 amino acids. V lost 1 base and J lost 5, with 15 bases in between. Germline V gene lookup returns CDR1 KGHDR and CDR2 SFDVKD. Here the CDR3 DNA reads TGTGCCACCAGTGATTTCACGGGCCTCTATGGAGATACGCAGTATTTT. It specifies CATSDFTGLYGDTQYF.

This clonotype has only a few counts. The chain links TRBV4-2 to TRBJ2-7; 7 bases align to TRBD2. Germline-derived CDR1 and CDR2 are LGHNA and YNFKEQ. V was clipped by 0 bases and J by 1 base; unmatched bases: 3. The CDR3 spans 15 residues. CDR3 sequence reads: CASSQDPGGSYEQYF. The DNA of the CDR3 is TGTGCCAGCAGCCAAGACCCCGGGGGGTCCTACGAGCAGTACTTC.

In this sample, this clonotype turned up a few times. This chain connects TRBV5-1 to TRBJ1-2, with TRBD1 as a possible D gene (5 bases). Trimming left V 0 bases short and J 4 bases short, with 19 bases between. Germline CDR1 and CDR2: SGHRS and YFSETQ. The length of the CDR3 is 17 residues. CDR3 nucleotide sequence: TGCGCCAGCAGCTTGGCCGTGCCTGGTCCAGGGCGCTATGGCTACACCTTC. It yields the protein CASSLAVPGPGRYGYTF.

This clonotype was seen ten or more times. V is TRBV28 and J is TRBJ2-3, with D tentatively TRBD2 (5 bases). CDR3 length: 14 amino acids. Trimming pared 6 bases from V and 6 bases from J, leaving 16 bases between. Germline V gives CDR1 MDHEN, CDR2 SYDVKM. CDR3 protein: CASSPLGVGDTQYF. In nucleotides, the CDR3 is TGTGCCAGCAGCCCACTGGGAGTGGGTGATACGCAGTATTTT.

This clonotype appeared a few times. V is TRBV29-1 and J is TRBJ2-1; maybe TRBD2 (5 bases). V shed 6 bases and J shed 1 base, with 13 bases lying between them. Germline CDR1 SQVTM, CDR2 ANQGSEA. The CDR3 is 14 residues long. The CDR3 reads CSVEFPGSYNEQFF. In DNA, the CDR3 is TGCAGCGTCGAATTCCCGGGGTCCTACAATGAGCAGTTCTTC.

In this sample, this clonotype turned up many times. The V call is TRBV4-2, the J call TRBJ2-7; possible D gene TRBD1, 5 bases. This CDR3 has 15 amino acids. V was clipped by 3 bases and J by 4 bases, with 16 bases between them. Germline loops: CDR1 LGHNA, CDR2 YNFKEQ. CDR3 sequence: CASSQADSSTYEQYF. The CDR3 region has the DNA TGTGCCAGCAGCCAGGCAGACAGTAGTACTTACGAGCAGTACTTC.

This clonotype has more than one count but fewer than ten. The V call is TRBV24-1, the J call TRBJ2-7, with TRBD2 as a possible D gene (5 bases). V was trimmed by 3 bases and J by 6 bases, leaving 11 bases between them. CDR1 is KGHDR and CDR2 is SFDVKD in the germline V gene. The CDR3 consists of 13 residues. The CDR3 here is CATSDGLGFEQYF. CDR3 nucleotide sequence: TGTGCCACCAGTGATGGACTCGGCTTCGAGCAGTACTTC.

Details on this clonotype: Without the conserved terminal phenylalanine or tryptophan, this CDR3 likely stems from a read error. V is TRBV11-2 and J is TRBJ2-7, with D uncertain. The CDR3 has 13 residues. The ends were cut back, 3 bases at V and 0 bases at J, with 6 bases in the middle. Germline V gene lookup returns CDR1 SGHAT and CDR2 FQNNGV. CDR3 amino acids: CASSFGSSYEQYL. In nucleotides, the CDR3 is TGTGCCAGCAGCTTCGGCAGCTCCTACGAGCAGTACCTC.

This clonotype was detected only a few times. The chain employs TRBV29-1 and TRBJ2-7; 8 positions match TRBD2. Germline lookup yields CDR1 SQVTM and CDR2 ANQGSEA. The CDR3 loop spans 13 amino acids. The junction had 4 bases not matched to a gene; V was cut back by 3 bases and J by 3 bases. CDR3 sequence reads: CSVEAGGGYEQYF. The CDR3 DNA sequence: TGCAGCGTTGAGGCGGGAGGAGGCTACGAGCAGTACTTC.

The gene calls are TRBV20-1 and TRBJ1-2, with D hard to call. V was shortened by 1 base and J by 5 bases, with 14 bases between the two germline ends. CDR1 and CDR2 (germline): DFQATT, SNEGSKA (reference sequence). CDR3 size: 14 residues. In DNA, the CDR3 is TGCAGTGCTAGAGTATCGGGGAACTTATATGGCTACACCTTC. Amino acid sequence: CSARVSGNLYGYTF.

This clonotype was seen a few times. Here the CDR3 reads CASSYAPGPFTGELFF. In DNA, the CDR3 is TGTGCCAGCAGTTACGCGCCGGGCCCCTTCACCGGGGAGCTGTTTTTT. The genes are TRBV6-5 and TRBJ2-2; no reliable D call. The V and J ends lost 2 bases and 4 bases respectively, with 14 bases between them. This CDR3 has 16 residues. Germline V lookup: CDR1 MNHEY, CDR2 SVGAGI.

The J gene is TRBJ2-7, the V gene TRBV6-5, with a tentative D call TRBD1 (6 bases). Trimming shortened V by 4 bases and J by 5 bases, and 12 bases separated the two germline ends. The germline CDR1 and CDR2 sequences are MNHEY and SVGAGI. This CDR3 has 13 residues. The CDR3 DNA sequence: TGTGCCAGCAGTTCGGGCCCAGGGGACGAGCAGTACTTC. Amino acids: CASSSGPGDEQYF.

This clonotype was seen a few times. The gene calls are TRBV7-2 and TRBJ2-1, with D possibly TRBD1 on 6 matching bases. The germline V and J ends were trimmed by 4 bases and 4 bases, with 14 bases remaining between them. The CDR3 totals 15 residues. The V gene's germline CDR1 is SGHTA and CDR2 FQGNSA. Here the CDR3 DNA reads TGTGCCAGCAGCTCCTTAAACGACAGGTACAATGAGCAGTTCTTC. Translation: CASSSLNDRYNEQFF.

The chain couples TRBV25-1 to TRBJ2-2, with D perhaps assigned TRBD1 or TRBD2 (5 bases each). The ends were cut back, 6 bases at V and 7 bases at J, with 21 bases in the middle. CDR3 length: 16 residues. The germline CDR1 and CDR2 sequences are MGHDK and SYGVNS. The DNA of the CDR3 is TGTGCCAGCAGAGGACAAGGCGGGCCGCCCGGCGGGGAGCTGTTTTTT. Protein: CASRGQGGPPGGELFF.

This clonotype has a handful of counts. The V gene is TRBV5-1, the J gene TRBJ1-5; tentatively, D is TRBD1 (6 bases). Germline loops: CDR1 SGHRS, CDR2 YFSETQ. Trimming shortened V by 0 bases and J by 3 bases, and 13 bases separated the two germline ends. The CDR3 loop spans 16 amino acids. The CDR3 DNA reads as TGCGCCAGCAGCTTGGGATGGGGGGCGCCCAATCAGCCCCAGCATTTT. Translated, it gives CASSLGWGAPNQPQHF.